These 5 T cell receptor beta chains were sequenced from one sample in a study of blood T cell repertoires in COVID-19. Only in-frame clones appear in the TCRdb table, and some are missing; sequencing was by immunoSEQ multiplex PCR. The sample gives 100,000 to 120,000 clones, around 68% of which show up once; more than 7.5% is in the top ten. Specimen: peripheral blood. The receptors were gathered from an older woman with acute or convalescent COVID-19.

This clone was observed a few times. The rearrangement uses TRBV4-1 and TRBJ2-7, with 9 bases lining up with TRBD1. Unmatched junction bases numbered 6, after V lost 0 bases and J lost 6 bases. Germline CDR1 reads MGHRA; CDR2 reads YSYEKL. CDR3 length: 15 amino acids. The CDR3 DNA reads as TGCGCCAGCAGCCAAGAGACAGGGGGGTTCTCCGAGCAGTACTTC. Its translation is CASSQETGGFSEQYF.

This rearrangement joins TRBV5-1 to TRBJ1-3; unclear D gene. V was pared by 0 bases and J by 0 bases, with 4 bases between. Germline-derived CDR1 and CDR2 are SGHRS and YFSETQ. The CDR3 contains 14 residues. CDR3 residues: CASSLGSSGNTIYF. CDR3 in DNA: TGCGCCAGCAGCTTGGGGAGCTCTGGAAACACCATATATTTT.

The chain carries TRBV15 and TRBJ1-1; D gene unclear. Trimming cost V 6 bases and J 0 bases, with 8 bases left between them. Germline V gives CDR1 LNHNV, CDR2 YYDKDF (reference sequence). CDR3 length equals 13 residues. This chain's CDR3 is CATREAVNTEAFF. The CDR3 DNA follows: TGTGCCACCAGAGAGGCAGTGAACACTGAAGCTTTCTTT.

V and J are TRBV18 and TRBJ1-1, with D unresolved. V was clipped by 1 base and J by 1 base, with 13 bases between them. This CDR3 has 16 residues. Germline loops: CDR1 KGHSH, CDR2 LQKENI. As DNA, the CDR3 is TGTGCCAGCTCACCACGTGTCGCCAGACAGAACACTGAAGCTTTCTTT. It specifies CASSPRVARQNTEAFF.

The chain is built from TRBV15 and TRBJ1-6, with 9 bases that match TRBD1. Unmatched junction bases numbered 13, after V lost 3 bases and J lost 10 bases. The CDR3 length is 17 residues. Germline CDR1 LNHNV, CDR2 YYDKDF (reference sequence). Here the CDR3 DNA reads TGTGCCACCAGCAGGGGATTAAACAGGGGGCTGGAGTCACCCCTCCACTTT. It specifies CATSRGLNRGLESPLHF.